The 20 T cell receptor beta chains below all came from one sample that was sequenced in a study of control samples from healthy donors and cancer patients. TCRdb's copy holds only in-frame clones and misses some; the assay was immunoSEQ multiplex PCR. This table has roughly 130,000 clones, 93% appearing once. The sample taken for sequencing was PBMCs. Receptors were obtained from a man between 50 and 59 years old with head and neck cancer.

The chain employs TRBV6-4 and TRBJ2-5; no firm D call. Deletions cut 7 bases from V and 5 bases from J, with 14 bases between. The CDR3 is made up of 13 amino acids. Germline values: CDR1 MRHNA, CDR2 SNTAGT. The CDR3 coding sequence is TGTGCCAGCATCAAGATCCTGAAGGAGACCCAGTACTTC. Amino acid sequence: CASIKILKETQYF.

The chain links TRBV28 to TRBJ1-2; the D gene is possibly TRBD1 (6 bases). V dropped 4 bases and J dropped 0 bases, with 9 bases sitting between them. The germline gives CDR1 MDHEN, CDR2 SYDVKM. The CDR3 is made up of 14 amino acids. The CDR3 sequence: CASSYRVANYGYTF. The CDR3 DNA reads as TGTGCCAGCAGTTACAGGGTAGCTAACTATGGCTACACCTTC.

The V call is TRBV12-3 or TRBV12-4, the J call TRBJ1-1; the match to TRBD1 covers 8 bases. V trimming: 3 bases; J trimming: 11 bases; junction bases outside the gene matches: 5. The CDR3 sequence is 12 residues long. CDR3 in amino acids: CASSLRDRRAFF. Written as DNA, the CDR3 is TGTGCCAGCAGTTTGAGGGACAGGCGGGCTTTCTTT.

The chain recombines TRBV28 with TRBJ1-5; the D gene is possibly TRBD1 (5 bases). The CDR3 is made up of 17 amino acids. Germline V CDR1 and CDR2: MDHEN, SYDVKM. The V end was cut by 7 bases, the J end by 1 base, with 20 bases between. The CDR3 spells CASNPPRRGASNQPQHF. CDR3 nucleotides: TGTGCCAGCAACCCCCCGAGAAGGGGCGCGAGCAATCAGCCCCAGCATTTT.

The chain carries TRBV5-4 and TRBJ1-6; D may be TRBD1 (6 bases). Germline V gene sequence: CDR1 SGHNT, CDR2 YYREEE (reference sequence). V was trimmed by 0 bases and J by 8 bases, leaving 15 bases between them. This CDR3 comprises 16 residues. The CDR3 protein is CASSLGGRDTYSPLHF. The CDR3 DNA is TGTGCCAGCAGCTTGGGGGGCCGGGACACCTATTCACCCCTCCACTTT.

The gene calls are TRBV28 and TRBJ2-3; 9 bases match TRBD2. Germline V gene sequence: CDR1 MDHEN, CDR2 SYDVKM. The CDR3 consists of 14 residues. Trimming took 7 bases from V and 4 from J; bases not matched to a gene: 6. CDR3: CASIAGGGPDTQYF. Here the CDR3 DNA reads TGTGCCAGCATTGCGGGGGGGGGCCCAGATACGCAGTATTTT. The whole variable domain, filled in from reference TRBV28 and TRBJ2-3, reads DVKVTQSSRYLVKRTGEKVFLECVQDMDHENMFWYRQDPGLGLRLIYFSYDVKMKEKGDIPEGYSVSREKKERFSLILESASTNQTSMYLCASIAGGGPDTQYFGPGTRLTVL.

The rearrangement joins TRBV7-9 to TRBJ2-7, with 11 bases identical to TRBD1. V lost 3 bases to trimming and J lost 6 bases; unmatched junction nucleotides: 4. CDR1 is SEHNR and CDR2 is FQNEAQ in the germline V gene (reference sequence). The CDR3 extends over 14 amino acids. The chain's CDR3 is CASSFGQGAVEQYF. The CDR3 region has the DNA TGTGCCAGCAGCTTCGGACAGGGGGCCGTCGAGCAGTACTTC.

This sequence joins TRBV10-2 and TRBJ2-1, with 8 bases fitting TRBD2. Germline V lookup: CDR1 WSHSY, CDR2 SAAADI. The trim removed 7 bases at V and 10 bases at J, leaving 9 bases unmatched. This CDR3 spans 13 amino acids. Here the CDR3 reads CASTVLAGREQFF. The CDR3 coding sequence is TGCGCCAGCACCGTGTTAGCGGGGAGAGAGCAGTTCTTC.

This chain uses TRBV7-9 with TRBJ2-1, with TRBD1 identical over 12 bases. The CDR3 spans 17 residues. The V gene end was trimmed by 5 bases and the J gene end by 1 base; junction bases not matched to a gene: 6. Germline V lookup: CDR1 SEHNR, CDR2 FQNEAQ (reference sequence). CDR3 sequence (DNA): TGTGCCAGCAGCAAGGGGACAGGGGGCGTTTCCTACAATGAGCAGTTCTTC. Translating it yields CASSKGTGGVSYNEQFF.

This sequence joins TRBV7-2 and TRBJ2-7; 10 bases are shared with TRBD1. CDR1 is SGHTA, CDR2 FQGNSA, per germline. Trimming cost V 4 bases and J 1 base; bases outside gene matches: 1. There are 14 residues in the CDR3. The CDR3 loop reads CASSSGQGSYEQYF. CDR3 DNA sequence: TGTGCCAGCAGCTCGGGACAGGGGTCCTACGAGCAGTACTTC.

The rearrangement links TRBV4-3 to TRBJ2-7; TRBD2 might be the D (5 bases). Germline CDR1 and CDR2: LGHNA and YSLEER. The CDR3 totals 16 residues. Trimming shortened V by 0 bases and J by 2 bases, and 14 bases separated the two germline ends. The CDR3 is CASSQDKDCTTYEQYF. The CDR3 DNA sequence: TGCGCCAGCAGCCAAGATAAGGACTGTACCACCTACGAGCAGTACTTC.

V and J are TRBV4-3 and TRBJ1-1; unclear D gene. This CDR3 is built from 18 residues. The germline V gene has CDR1 LGHNA and CDR2 YSLEER. V lost 5 bases to trimming and J lost 4 bases, with 26 bases between them. This CDR3 is CASSGSLLSGPRTTEAFF. The CDR3 DNA is TGCGCCAGCAGCGGAAGCCTCCTATCGGGCCCCAGGACCACTGAAGCTTTCTTT.

This chain joins TRBV20-1 and TRBJ1-3; D unresolved. The CDR3 extends over 13 amino acids. Deletions cut 3 bases from V and 1 base from J, with 7 bases between. The germline V gene encodes CDR1 DFQATT and CDR2 SNEGSKA (reference sequence). CDR3 sequence (DNA): TGCAGTGCTAGTGTGCCTTCTGGAAACACCATATATTTT. It specifies CSASVPSGNTIYF.

The chain employs TRBV19 and TRBJ1-6; maybe TRBD1 (5 bases). V gave up 7 bases and J gave up 7 bases, with 14 bases separating them. Germline V gene data show CDR1 as LNHDA and CDR2 as SQIVND (reference sequence). This CDR3 comprises 14 residues. This chain's CDR3 is CASNGDGPNSPLHF. In nucleotides, the CDR3 is TGTGCCAGTAACGGGGACGGTCCCAATTCACCCCTCCACTTT.

The CDR3 here is CASSSYGLAGASGANVLTF. DNA for the CDR3: TGTGCCAGCAGCTCCTATGGACTAGCGGGGGCCTCTGGGGCCAACGTCCTGACTTTC. V is TRBV7-3 and J is TRBJ2-6; TRBD2 agrees at 13 bases. Germline V lookup: CDR1 SGHTA, CDR2 FQGTGA. After removal of 4 bases from V and 0 bases from J, the junction contained 6 bases not matched to a gene. This CDR3 comprises 19 residues.

This chain links TRBV7-8 with TRBJ2-7; unclear D gene. The V end lost 1 base, the J end lost 0 bases, and 10 bases lay between the germline ends. In germline, CDR1 is SGHVS, CDR2 FQNEAQ. This CDR3 is 15 amino acids long. This chain's CDR3 is CASSLEASLSYEQYF. In DNA form, the CDR3 reads TGTGCCAGCAGCTTAGAGGCCAGCCTCTCCTACGAGCAGTACTTC. Full variable domain (rest looked up from reference TRBV7-8 and TRBJ2-7): GAGVSQSPRYKVAKRGQDVALRCDPISGHVSLFWYQQALGQGPEFLTYFQNEAQLDKSGLPSDRFFAERPEGSVSTLKIQRTQQEDSAVYLCASSLEASLSYEQYFGPGTRLTVT.

The chain has TRBV27 and TRBJ2-6, with D perhaps given as TRBD1 or TRBD2 (5 bases each). Between the trimmed V and J ends, which lost 6 bases and 0 bases, there was a span of 9 bases. Germline assignment: CDR1 MNHEY and CDR2 SMNVEV (reference sequence). This CDR3 contains 15 residues. CDR3 amino acids: CASSRDGSGANVLTF. In DNA form, the CDR3 reads TGTGCCAGCAGCCGGGACGGCTCTGGGGCCAACGTCCTGACTTTC.

J is TRBJ1-2 and V is TRBV6-5; no firm D call. Trimming removed 2 bases at V and 1 base at J, with 8 bases between. The CDR3 runs 14 residues. Germline values: CDR1 MNHEY, CDR2 SVGAGI. Here the CDR3 reads CASSYSSDNYGYTF. As DNA, the CDR3 is TGTGCCAGCAGTTACAGTTCAGATAACTATGGCTACACCTTC.

The J gene is TRBJ2-5, the V gene TRBV7-2; D is possibly TRBD1 (5 bases). The CDR3 is 14 residues long. Trimming pared 2 bases from V and 4 bases from J, leaving 11 bases between. Germline values: CDR1 SGHTA, CDR2 FQGNSA. The CDR3 is CASSLSLQGETQYF. In DNA, the CDR3 is TGTGCCAGCAGCTTATCTCTCCAGGGAGAGACCCAGTACTTC.

V is TRBV7-3 and J is TRBJ2-1, with 9 bases matching TRBD1. The CDR3 sequence is 15 residues long. Per the germline V gene, CDR1 is SGHTA and CDR2 is FQGTGA. V was clipped by 4 bases and J by 2 bases; unmatched bases: 3. The CDR3 DNA follows: TGTGCCAGCAGCTCACAGGGGGCGGCCTACAATGAGCAGTTCTTC. Amino acid sequence: CASSSQGAAYNEQFF.